The source of this T cell receptor (beta chain) is a study of shared clonotypes between healthy human individuals. Assay used: immunoSEQ multiplex PCR; TCRdb lists only in-frame clones, some missing. Seen here are some 1,600,000 clones, approximately 98% observed once, and the top ten hold roughly 0.42%. The receptor comes from a young man in good health. Sequenced input: naive CD4+ T cells sorted from blood. Regarding subset: CD45RA+ positively selected.

The CDR3: CASASGGQGEETQYF. Written as DNA, the CDR3 is TGTGCCTCCGCCTCGGGGGGACAGGGGGAAGAGACCCAGTACTTC. The rearrangement links TRBV27 to TRBJ2-5; TRBD1 aligns across 11 bases. CDR3 length: 15 residues. V lost 11 bases, J lost 3 bases, and 11 bases stayed unmatched. CDR1 and CDR2 (germline): MNHEY, SMNVEV (reference sequence).